Listed below are T cell receptor beta chains from one sample, sequenced in a study of blood T cell repertoires in COVID-19. Measured with immunoSEQ multiplex PCR; TCRdb has only the in-frame clones, and not every one. Found here are some 100,000 clones, about nine tenths of them singletons; the top ten hold approximately 2%. Sequencing used peripheral blood. The receptor source for this set is a man aged 50-59 years with active COVID-19. The CDR3 runs from the conserved cysteine through the conserved F or W. A D gene is named only where the DNA matches it firmly. Clone size is stated in some rows and not others, as once, few, many or a class when expanded.

CDR3aa,CDR3nt,d_gene,v_gene,j_gene,abundance
CASSQDPGGYETQYF,TGCGCCAGCAGCCAAGATCCGGGGGGGTATGAGACCCAGTACTTC,TRBD2,TRBV4-1,TRBJ2-5,few
CASSRAGDDEKLFF,TGTGCCAGCTCAAGGGCAGGGGATGATGAAAAACTGTTTTTT,NA,TRBV18,TRBJ1-4,NA
CASSLTGRTEAFF,TGTGCCAGCAGTTTAACAGGGAGAACTGAAGCTTTCTTT,NA,TRBV12-3/TRBV12-4,TRBJ1-1,NA
CASSKGTVYGYTF,TGTGCCAGCAGTAAAGGGACAGTCTATGGCTACACCTTC,TRBD1,TRBV6-6,TRBJ1-2,many
CASSITGVNTEAFF,TGTGCCAGTAGTATAACAGGGGTGAACACTGAAGCTTTCTTT,TRBD1,TRBV19,TRBJ1-1,NA
CASSAPHGTTLTMEQFF,TGTGCCAGCAGCGCCCCCCACGGGACTACCCTTACCATGGAGCAGTTCTTC,TRBD2,TRBV9,TRBJ2-1,NA
CASSEGQGHTGELFF,TGTGCCAGCAGTGAAGGACAGGGCCACACCGGGGAGCTGTTTTTT,TRBD1,TRBV2,TRBJ2-2,NA
CASSDSLGARTGELFF,TGTGCCAGCAGTGACTCGTTGGGGGCGCGGACCGGGGAGCTGTTTTTT,NA,TRBV6-4,TRBJ2-2,NA
CASSLLSSSTDTQYF,TGTGCCAGCAGCCTTCTCTCCTCGAGCACAGATACGCAGTATTTT,NA,TRBV7-3,TRBJ2-3,NA
CASSQELYTGELFF,TGCGCCAGCAGCCAAGAACTTTACACCGGGGAGCTGTTTTTT,NA,TRBV4-1,TRBJ2-2,NA
CATSTRLTDTQYF,TGTGCCACCAGTACTCGTCTTACAGATACGCAGTATTTT,NA,TRBV24-1,TRBJ2-3,NA
CAVGFGNTIYF,TGCGCAGTCGGGTTCGGAAACACCATATATTTT,NA,TRBV20-1,TRBJ1-3,NA
CASSWGPGGDIQYF,TGCGCCAGCAGCTGGGGACCGGGAGGGGACATTCAGTACTTC,TRBD2,TRBV5-1,TRBJ2-4,NA
CASSERERPDTQYF,TGTGCCAGCAGTGAGCGGGAGCGGCCAGATACGCAGTATTTT,TRBD2,TRBV11-3,TRBJ2-3,NA
CASSTQGGTEAFF,TGTGCCAGCAGTACCCAAGGGGGAACTGAAGCTTTCTTT,NA,TRBV2,TRBJ1-1,NA
CASSLTTGSSGNTIYF,TGTGCCAGCAGCCTTACGACAGGGTCTTCTGGAAACACCATATATTTT,TRBD1,TRBV11-2,TRBJ1-3,NA
CASSTSGVNSPLHF,TGTGCCAGCAGTACCTCAGGGGTAAATTCACCCCTCCACTTT,NA,TRBV6-5,TRBJ1-6,NA
CASLVSWADEKLFF,TGTGCCAGCTTGGTGAGCTGGGCTGATGAAAAACTGTTTTTT,NA,TRBV2,TRBJ1-4,NA
CASSAGTSFNEQFF,TGTGCCAGCAGCGCCGGGACTAGCTTCAATGAGCAGTTCTTC,TRBD2,TRBV7-6,TRBJ2-1,NA
CASSPQQGENEQFF,TGTGCCAGCTCACCACAGCAGGGGGAAAATGAGCAGTTCTTC,TRBD1,TRBV18,TRBJ2-1,NA
CASSNDRGSYEQYF,TGTGCCAGTAGTAACGACAGGGGTTCCTACGAGCAGTACTTC,TRBD1,TRBV19,TRBJ2-7,NA
CASSGLDRGYGYTF,TGTGCCAGCAGTGGCCTGGATCGGGGCTATGGCTACACCTTC,NA,TRBV25-1,TRBJ1-2,NA
CASSPGDPSGANVLTF,TGTGCCAGCAGCCCAGGGGATCCCTCTGGGGCCAACGTCCTGACTTTC,NA,TRBV9,TRBJ2-6,NA
CASSQTSSSYNEQFF,TGCGCCAGCAGCCAGACTAGCAGCTCCTACAATGAGCAGTTCTTC,TRBD2,TRBV4-1,TRBJ2-1,once
CASSQPRGSYNSPLHF,TGCGCCAGCAGCCAACCCCGGGGCTCCTATAATTCACCCCTCCACTTT,NA,TRBV4-1,TRBJ1-6,NA
CASSLERRVLDEQYF,TGTGCCAGCAGCTTAGAGCGCCGAGTCCTGGACGAGCAGTACTTC,NA,TRBV11-2,TRBJ2-7,NA
CASSELTGPLRPQHF,TGTGCCAGCAGTGAATTAACAGGGCCCCTTAGGCCCCAGCATTTT,NA,TRBV6-1,TRBJ1-5,NA
CASSKRTPNEKLFF,TGTGCCAGCAGCAAGCGGACACCTAATGAAAAACTGTTTTTT,NA,TRBV21-1,TRBJ1-4,NA
CASSIKISWTLLSGANVLTF,TGTGCCAGCAGCATCAAGATTAGCTGGACTCTCCTCTCTGGGGCCAACGTCCTGACTTTC,NA,TRBV5-4,TRBJ2-6,NA
CASSYGGETQYF,TGTGCCAGCAGTTACGGGGGGGAGACCCAGTACTTC,NA,TRBV6-5,TRBJ2-5,NA
CASSSRRRGSYEQYF,TGTGCCAGCAGCTCGAGGCGCAGGGGTTCCTACGAGCAGTACTTC,NA,TRBV11-2,TRBJ2-7,NA
CASSPKGSGVGFTEAFF,TGTGCCAGCAGCCCCAAGGGTTCAGGGGTAGGGTTCACTGAAGCTTTCTTT,NA,TRBV3-1/TRBV3-2,TRBJ1-1,NA